This entry lists 3 T cell receptor beta chains sequenced from one sample in a study of blood T cells in healthy people across ages. Using a J-beta primer mix together with a sample-barcoded 5' primer, a second PCR was run for about 7 to 12 cycles. MiXCR, applied by TCRdb to the 5' RACE reads, yields one record per CDR3 protein. The sample has around 1.5 million distinct CDR3 sequences, approximately 32% seen once. Sequences were obtained from blood. These receptor sequences come from a woman aged 25 to 39 in good health.

This clonotype was counted a few times. The chain employs TRBV5-1 and TRBJ1-4; perhaps TRBD1 as D (5 bases). Germline V CDR1 and CDR2: SGHRS, YFSETQ. V was clipped by 4 bases and J by 7 bases, with 17 bases between them. The CDR3 runs 15 residues. The CDR3 is CASSPGWGQGEKLFF. CDR3 DNA sequence: TGCGCCAGCAGCCCCGGATGGGGTCAGGGTGAAAAACTGTTTTTT.

This clonotype was detected only a few times. The chain couples TRBV6-1 to TRBJ2-3, with 9 bases lining up with TRBD2. With 3 bases clipped from V and 2 bases from J, the junction kept 3 bases outside the gene matches. The CDR3 loop spans 15 amino acids. Germline-derived CDR1 and CDR2 are MNHNS and SASEGT. CDR3 amino acids: CASSEREGYTDTQYF. CDR3 in DNA: TGTGCCAGCAGTGAGCGGGAGGGTTACACAGATACGCAGTATTTT.

V and J are TRBV9 and TRBJ2-1; no clear D gene. CDR3 length equals 16 residues. Trimming removed 3 bases from V and 3 bases from J, with 16 bases in between. Germline V gene data show CDR1 as SGDLS and CDR2 as YYNGEE. CDR3 residues: CASSASPRVVYNEQFF. The CDR3 DNA follows: TGTGCCAGCAGCGCCAGCCCCCGCGTGGTCTACAATGAGCAGTTCTTC.